Presented here are 26 T cell receptor beta chains from one specimen sequenced in a study of T cells in Graves' hyperthyroidism and ophthalmopathy. Amplified TCR beta CDR3 regions derived from RNA transcripts. First-round RT-PCR targeting the TCR CDR3 was performed with the HTBI primer set. TCRdb reprocessed the multiplex PCR reads with MiXCR, giving one entry per CDR3 protein. The table shows a few hundred thousand distinct CDR3 sequences, with about 15% occurring only once. Sequences were obtained from blood. These receptors were obtained from a woman in her forties or fifties with Graves' hyperthyroidism.

Ten or more counts support this clonotype. The chain combines TRBV2 with TRBJ2-7; possible D gene TRBD2, 5 bases. Between the trimmed V and J ends, which lost 2 bases and 3 bases, there was a span of 17 bases. Per the germline V gene, CDR1 is SNHLY and CDR2 is FYNNEI. CDR3 length: 16 residues. DNA for the CDR3: TGTGCCAGCAGTGAATCGCGAGGGATATACAGCTACGAGCAGTACTTC. It yields the protein CASSESRGIYSYEQYF.

This clonotype was observed many times. The chain recombines TRBV7-9 with TRBJ2-7; D is ambiguous. This CDR3 has 16 residues. Trimming cost V 8 bases and J 1 base, with 21 bases left between them. Germline loops: CDR1 SEHNR, CDR2 FQNEAQ (reference sequence). Written as DNA, the CDR3 is TGTGCCAGCTCCTTAGGTGTGGGCTTGGATTCCTACGAGCAGTACTTC. This encodes CASSLGVGLDSYEQYF. Looking up the rest from reference TRBV7-9 and TRBJ2-7 gives the full variable domain: DTGVSQNPRHKITKRGQNVTFRCDPISEHNRLYWYRQTLGQGPEFLTYFQNEAQLEKSRLLSDRFSAERPKGSFSTLEIQRTEQGDSAMYLCASSLGVGLDSYEQYFGPGTRLTVT.

This clonotype was found many times. V gene TRBV6-1 combines with J gene TRBJ2-1, with 12 bases lining up with TRBD2. CDR1 and CDR2 from the germline V gene are MNHNS and SASEGT. V was pared by 5 bases and J by 4 bases, with 3 bases of the junction left unmatched. The CDR3 extends over 15 amino acids. Written as DNA, the CDR3 is TGTGCCAGCAGTCCTAGCGGGAGGGGATACAATGAGCAGTTCTTC. Translating it yields CASSPSGRGYNEQFF.

This clonotype showed up many times. This chain connects TRBV7-9 to TRBJ1-1, with 7 bases identical to TRBD1. Germline values: CDR1 SEHNR, CDR2 FQNEAQ (reference sequence). The CDR3 sequence is 17 residues long. After removal of 1 base from V and 2 bases from J, the junction contained 10 bases not matched to a gene. This CDR3 reads CASSLDRGLTANTEAFF. In DNA form, the CDR3 reads TGTGCCAGCAGCTTAGATAGGGGGCTAACAGCCAACACTGAAGCTTTCTTT.

A few counts support this clonotype. This sequence joins TRBV19 and TRBJ1-2; the match to TRBD1 covers 7 bases. Trimming removed 5 bases from V and 3 bases from J; junction bases left unmatched: 6. CDR1 and CDR2 (germline): LNHDA, SQIVND (reference sequence). The CDR3 extends over 14 amino acids. Written as DNA, the CDR3 is TGTGCCAGTAGTGCCGGACAGGCAGACTATGGCTACACCTTC. Protein product: CASSAGQADYGYTF.

Note on this clonotype: It may be a read error: a sequence one base away is much more abundant. The chain links TRBV29-1 to TRBJ2-7; tentatively, D is TRBD1 (5 bases). The germline CDR1 and CDR2 sequences are SQVTM and ANQGSEA. The CDR3 extends over 13 amino acids. Trimming took 4 bases from V and 6 from J, leaving 16 bases between them. The CDR3: CSVVDKGDFEQYF. The DNA of the CDR3 is TGCAGCGTTGTGGACAAGGGCGATTTCGAGCAGTACTTC.

The rearrangement uses TRBV5-4 and TRBJ2-7, with 9 bases lining up with TRBD1. From germline, CDR1 is SGHNT and CDR2 YYREEE (reference sequence). The CDR3 loop spans 14 amino acids. Losses at the gene ends were 4 bases for V and 6 bases for J; bases not matched to a gene: 8. The CDR3 loop reads CASSNRDRAVEQYF. The DNA of the CDR3 is TGTGCCAGCAGCAACCGGGACAGGGCAGTCGAGCAGTACTTC.

The chain joins TRBV5-8 to TRBJ2-7, with 7 bases fitting TRBD2. This CDR3 region has 14 residues. J gave up 1 base and V 2 bases, and 3 bases lay outside the gene matches. The germline CDR1 and CDR2 sequences are SGHTS and YDEGEE. The CDR3 is CASSLWTRSYEQYF. As DNA, the CDR3 is TGTGCCAGCAGCTTATGGACTAGATCCTACGAGCAGTACTTC.

This clonotype was detected ten times or more. A junction end diverges from the germline sequence, so it may reflect a read error. J is TRBJ2-6 and V is TRBV2; TRBD1 agrees at 7 bases. This CDR3 has 11 amino acids. Germline CDR1 reads SNHLY; CDR2 reads FYNNEI. In DNA form, the CDR3 reads TGTGCCAGCAGTCCCGACAGGGCGTCTGACTTC. Its protein is CASSPDRASDF.

The gene calls are TRBV7-2 and TRBJ2-5; a possible D gene is TRBD1 (6 bases). The CDR3 extends over 13 amino acids. V lost 5 bases to trimming and J lost 5 bases, with 12 bases between them. CDR1 and CDR2 (germline): SGHTA, FQGNSA. CDR3: CASSVRGTETQYF. The DNA of the CDR3 is TGTGCCAGCAGCGTCAGGGGTACGGAGACCCAGTACTTC. Full variable domain (outside the CDR3, taken from reference TRBV7-2 and TRBJ2-5): GAGVSQSPSNKVTEKGKDVELRCDPISGHTALYWYRQSLGQGLEFLIYFQGNSAPDKSGLPSDRFSAERTGGSVSTLTIQRTQQEDSAVYLCASSVRGTETQYFGPGTRLLVL.

This clonotype was seen many times. The CDR3 here is CSAYIPGHLNTGELFF. In DNA, the CDR3 is TGCAGTGCTTATATCCCAGGACATTTGAACACCGGGGAGCTGTTTTTT. The rearrangement joins TRBV20-1 to TRBJ2-2; D is possibly TRBD1 (5 bases). Germline loops: CDR1 DFQATT, CDR2 SNEGSKA (reference sequence). The CDR3 contains 16 residues. V was trimmed by 5 bases and J by 1 base, leaving 17 bases between them.

This clonotype turned up a few times. This rearrangement joins TRBV20-1 to TRBJ1-4, with D unresolved. Germline lookup yields CDR1 DFQATT and CDR2 SNEGSKA (reference sequence). Trimming pared 5 bases from V and 5 bases from J, leaving 12 bases between. CDR3 length: 13 residues. The CDR3 DNA follows: TGCAGTGCTGGGCAGGTGCAAAATGAAAAACTGTTTTTT. Translation gives CSAGQVQNEKLFF.

This clonotype was observed many times. This chain links TRBV19 with TRBJ1-1, with 7 bases identical to TRBD1. The V segment lost 5 bases and the J segment 2 bases; nucleotides outside the gene matches: 5. Germline CDR1 reads LNHDA; CDR2 reads SQIVND (reference sequence). The CDR3 loop spans 14 amino acids. The DNA for the CDR3 is TGTGCCAGTAGTGCCGACAGGGCTAACACTGAAGCTTTCTTT. This codes for CASSADRANTEAFF.

This clonotype was seen many times. The J gene is TRBJ2-5, the V gene TRBV27; a possible D gene is TRBD2 (6 bases). CDR3 size: 15 residues. Per germline, CDR1 MNHEY and CDR2 SMNVEV (reference sequence). Trimming left V 8 bases short and J 7 bases short, with 23 bases between. The chain's CDR3 is CASASLAGWVGTQYF. The CDR3 DNA follows: TGTGCCAGCGCGTCTTTGGCGGGATGGGTCGGGACCCAGTACTTC.

The chain carries TRBV5-1 and TRBJ2-5; 11 bases match TRBD2. The CDR3 totals 17 residues. The germline gives CDR1 SGHRS, CDR2 YFSETQ. J was trimmed by 5 bases and V by 1 base; bases with no gene match: 10. As DNA, the CDR3 is TGCGCCAGCAGCTTGTACCAAACTAGCGGGAGTTTGGAGACCCAGTACTTC. Amino acids: CASSLYQTSGSLETQYF.

This chain connects TRBV11-2 to TRBJ1-1; TRBD1 matches at 7 bases. The germline gives CDR1 SGHAT, CDR2 FQNNGV. This CDR3 has 14 residues. Trimming took 6 bases from V and 5 from J; bases not matched to a gene: 9. The CDR3 protein is CASSGQVGGTEAFF. The CDR3 DNA reads TGTGCCAGCAGTGGACAGGTTGGCGGGACTGAAGCTTTCTTT.

This clonotype was found a few times. The chain combines TRBV5-1 with TRBJ1-2, with 8 bases identical to TRBD1. This CDR3 spans 19 amino acids. The V segment lost 6 bases and the J segment 2 bases; nucleotides outside the gene matches: 21. Germline V gene sequence: CDR1 SGHRS, CDR2 YFSETQ. The CDR3 DNA sequence: TGCGCCAGCATGAGGGGGTCAAGGACAGGGCTGAACCAGAACTATGGCTACACCTTC. This encodes CASMRGSRTGLNQNYGYTF.

This clonotype has at least ten counts. The chain employs TRBV27 and TRBJ2-3; D call uncertain. The CDR3 is 13 amino acids. Germline V lookup: CDR1 MNHEY, CDR2 SMNVEV (reference sequence). V was trimmed by 5 bases and J by 2 bases, leaving 8 bases between them. CDR3 sequence reads: CASSTGPTDTQYF. Written as DNA, the CDR3 is TGTGCCAGCAGTACGGGCCCCACAGATACGCAGTATTTT.

This clonotype showed up just a few times. V usage is TRBV7-9 and J usage is TRBJ2-7; 13 nucleotides agree with TRBD2. The junction had 8 bases not matched to a gene; V was cut back by 6 bases and J by 3 bases. This CDR3 contains 16 residues. Germline V gene sequence: CDR1 SEHNR, CDR2 FQNEAQ (reference sequence). The DNA for the CDR3 is TGTGCCAGCAGGTCCGGGACTAGCGGGATTCACTACGAGCAGTACTTC. Encoded protein: CASRSGTSGIHYEQYF.

This clonotype was seen at least ten times. The CDR3 DNA sequence: TGCGCCAGCATTGGGGGCGACGCGTCACCCCTCCACTTT. Its protein product is CASIGGDASPLHF. This chain joins TRBV10-2 and TRBJ1-6; TRBD1 is a possible D gene (6 bases). Germline V gene sequence: CDR1 WSHSY, CDR2 SAAADI. V lost 7 bases to trimming and J lost 10 bases, with 14 bases between them. This CDR3 has 13 residues.

A word on this clonotype: A much larger clone differs by one base, so this may be a read error. This chain joins TRBV7-8 and TRBJ2-1, with 7 bases identical to TRBD2. This CDR3 has 15 residues. From germline, CDR1 is SGHVS and CDR2 FQNEAQ. J was trimmed by 10 bases and V by 6 bases; bases with no gene match: 15. The CDR3 sequence: CASSIASGQADEQFF. DNA for the CDR3: TGTGCCAGCAGTATTGCTAGCGGTCAAGCCGACGAGCAGTTCTTC.

The chain combines TRBV10-3 with TRBJ1-2; 11 bases map to TRBD1. This CDR3 is 14 amino acids long. Unmatched junction bases numbered 8, after V lost 7 bases and J lost 7 bases. The germline gives CDR1 ENHRY, CDR2 SYGVKD. CDR3 protein: CAITSGQGASGYTF. The CDR3, as DNA: TGTGCCATCACTTCTGGACAGGGGGCTTCTGGCTACACCTTC.

The rearrangement uses TRBV20-1 and TRBJ2-5; 10 bases align to TRBD2. Trimming cost V 5 bases and J 0 bases; bases outside gene matches: 6. This CDR3 contains 15 residues. Germline values: CDR1 DFQATT, CDR2 SNEGSKA (reference sequence). CDR3 coding DNA: TGCAGTGCTCCCGATAGCGGGAGGTACCAAGAGACCCAGTACTTC. Amino acid sequence: CSAPDSGRYQETQYF.

The chain uses TRBV10-3 and TRBJ2-5; D remains unclear. From germline, CDR1 is ENHRY and CDR2 SYGVKD. With 0 bases removed from V and 7 bases from J, the gap between germline ends came to 6 bases. The CDR3 consists of 12 residues. Written as DNA, the CDR3 is TGTGCCATCAGTGAGTCTTTTGGGACCCAGTACTTC. This gives the protein CAISESFGTQYF.

The chain combines TRBV7-3 with TRBJ2-2, with 7 bases matching TRBD1. This CDR3 comprises 15 residues. Germline V gene data show CDR1 as SGHTA and CDR2 as FQGTGA. Unmatched junction bases numbered 1, after V lost 2 bases and J lost 1 base. As DNA, the CDR3 is TGTGCCAGCAGCTTAGGGGACAGGAACACCGGGGAGCTGTTTTTT. It codes for CASSLGDRNTGELFF.

This clonotype showed up many times. The chain joins TRBV20-1 to TRBJ2-1, with D maybe TRBD2 (6 bases). CDR1 and CDR2 (germline): DFQATT, SNEGSKA (reference sequence). The CDR3 loop spans 15 amino acids. V was clipped by 5 bases and J by 1 base, with 15 bases between them. The CDR3 loop is CSAQPRLVSYNEQFF. The CDR3 nucleotides read TGCAGTGCTCAGCCGAGACTAGTATCCTACAATGAGCAGTTCTTC.